Reported below is one T cell receptor beta chain. The treatment was: randomized to nivolumab then ipilimumab (arm A) or the reverse (arm B). PBMC sorting kept live CD3+CD8+ cells without CD19 or CD56. The CDR3 totals 15 residues. The germline V gene has CDR1 SGDLS and CDR2 YYNGEE. V lost 4 bases and J lost 3, with 13 bases in between. The source of the sample is a study of sequential checkpoint blockade in melanoma. Generated by immunoSEQ multiplex PCR, the TCRdb table keeps only in-frame clones and is missing some. The repertoire holds 20,000 to 25,000 clones, with 70% to 90% as singletons. The chain employs TRBV9 and TRBJ1-4; D perhaps matches TRBD1 (6 bases). The source was CD8+ T cells sorted from blood (inferred from file names), collected from a patient given nivolumab and ipilimumab in sequence. This receptor was taken from a human donor with melanoma. CDR3 in amino acids: CASSPHREPNEKLFF. CDR3 sequence (DNA): TGTGCCAGCAGCCCACACAGGGAACCTAATGAAAAACTGTTTTTT.